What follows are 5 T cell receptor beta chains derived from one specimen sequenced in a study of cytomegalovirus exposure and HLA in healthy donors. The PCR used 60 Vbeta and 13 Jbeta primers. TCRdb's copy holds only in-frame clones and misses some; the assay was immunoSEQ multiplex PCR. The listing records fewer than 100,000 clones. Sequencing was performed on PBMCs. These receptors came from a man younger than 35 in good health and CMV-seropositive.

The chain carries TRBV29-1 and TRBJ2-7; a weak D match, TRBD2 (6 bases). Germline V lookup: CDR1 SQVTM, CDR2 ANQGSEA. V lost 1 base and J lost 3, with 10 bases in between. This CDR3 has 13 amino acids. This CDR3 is CSVEGDSRYEQYF. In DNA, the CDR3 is TGCAGCGTTGAAGGGGACTCCCGCTACGAGCAGTACTTC.

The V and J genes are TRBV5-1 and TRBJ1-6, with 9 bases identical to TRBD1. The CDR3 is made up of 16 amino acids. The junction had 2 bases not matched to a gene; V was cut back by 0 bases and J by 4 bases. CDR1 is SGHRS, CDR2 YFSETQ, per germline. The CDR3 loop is CASSLGDRAYNSPLHF. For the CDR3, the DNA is TGCGCCAGCAGCTTGGGGGACAGGGCTTATAATTCACCCCTCCACTTT.

The DNA of the CDR3 is TGTGCCAGCAGCTACGGTAACTACGAGCAGTACTTC. It specifies CASSYGNYEQYF. The V call is TRBV7-2, the J call TRBJ2-7; D not certain. V lost 4 bases and J lost 3, with 7 bases in between. The CDR3 is 12 residues long. Germline CDR1 reads SGHTA; CDR2 reads FQGNSA.

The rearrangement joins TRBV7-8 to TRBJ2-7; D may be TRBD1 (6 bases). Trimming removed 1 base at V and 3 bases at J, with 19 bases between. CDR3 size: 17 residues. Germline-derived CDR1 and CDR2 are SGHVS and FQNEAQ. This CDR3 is CASSLGSPGQGNYEQYF. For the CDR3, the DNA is TGTGCCAGCAGCTTAGGTTCCCCTGGCCAGGGGAACTACGAGCAGTACTTC.

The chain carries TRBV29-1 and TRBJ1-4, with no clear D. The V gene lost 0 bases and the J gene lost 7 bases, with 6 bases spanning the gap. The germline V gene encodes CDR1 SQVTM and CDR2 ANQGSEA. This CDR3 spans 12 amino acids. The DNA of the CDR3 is TGCAGCGTTGAAGACGGGTCTGAAAAACTGTTTTTT. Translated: CSVEDGSEKLFF.